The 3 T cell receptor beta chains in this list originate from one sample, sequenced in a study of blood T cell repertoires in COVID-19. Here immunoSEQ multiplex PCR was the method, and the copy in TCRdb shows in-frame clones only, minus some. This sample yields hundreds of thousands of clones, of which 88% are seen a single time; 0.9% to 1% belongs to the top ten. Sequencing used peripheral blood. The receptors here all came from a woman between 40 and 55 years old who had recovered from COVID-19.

DNA of the CDR3: TGTGCCAGCAGCATGGGGGGACAGGGCTACACTGAAGCTTTCTTT. This encodes CASSMGGQGYTEAFF. The V and J genes are TRBV5-4 and TRBJ1-1; 9 positions match TRBD1. CDR3 length equals 15 residues. V shed 4 bases, J shed 3 bases, and the junction held 7 bases outside the gene matches. Germline V gene lookup returns CDR1 SGHNT and CDR2 YYREEE (reference sequence).

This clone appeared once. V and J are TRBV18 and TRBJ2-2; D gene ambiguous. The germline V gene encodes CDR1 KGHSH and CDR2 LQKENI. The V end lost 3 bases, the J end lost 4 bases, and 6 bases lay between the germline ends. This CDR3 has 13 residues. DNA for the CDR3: TGTGCCAGCTCACCCCCGGGCACCGGGGAGCTGTTTTTT. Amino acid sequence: CASSPPGTGELFF.

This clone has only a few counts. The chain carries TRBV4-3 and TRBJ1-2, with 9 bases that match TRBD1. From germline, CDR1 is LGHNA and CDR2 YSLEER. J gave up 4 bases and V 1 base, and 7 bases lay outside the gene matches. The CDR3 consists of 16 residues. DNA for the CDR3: TGCGCCAGCAGCCAAGCCGGGACAGGGAAAGCCTATGGCTACACCTTC. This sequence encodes CASSQAGTGKAYGYTF.